This T cell receptor (beta chain) comes out of a study of blood T cell repertoires in COVID-19. Study-wide background: Spain, Italy and the United States supplied samples that represented acute and convalescent COVID-19. T cells, B-cell-depleted T cells, or PBMCs provided the cDNA or gDNA that served as material.

Per the original data handling: Counts of nucleated cells, estimated from reference gene primer amplification, were obtained. Data came from immunoSEQ multiplex PCR; TCRdb stores just in-frame clones and leaves some out. V, J and clone size derive from that table, while D and trimming were established from the DNA sequence. The data contain about 80,000 clones, 70% to 80% of them singletons. This CDR3 is built from 15 residues. Trimming took 5 bases from V and 6 from J; bases not matched to a gene: 6. CDR1 and CDR2 (germline): LNHDA, SQIVND (reference sequence). This rearrangement joins TRBV19 to TRBJ2-4; 11 nucleotides align to TRBD2. This TCR was sampled from a man in his fifties with active or convalescent COVID-19. Input material: peripheral blood. The CDR3 sequence: CASSVSGGAVNIQYF. The CDR3 DNA is TGTGCCAGTAGTGTTAGCGGGGGGGCCGTAAACATTCAGTACTTC.